Each of the 27 T cell receptor beta chains below was sequenced from the same sample in a study of blood T cell repertoires in COVID-19. The repertoire was sequenced with immunoSEQ multiplex PCR; TCRdb's copy has only in-frame clones and lacks some. The table shows 150,000 to 200,000 clones, with roughly 81% occurring only once. The sequenced material came from peripheral blood. The receptors were gathered from a woman of 80 years or more with COVID-19, enrolled during active disease.

The rearrangement joins TRBV6-5 to TRBJ2-7, with D possibly TRBD1 on 6 matching bases. CDR1 is MNHEY, CDR2 SVGAGI, per germline. Trimming cost V 6 bases and J 6 bases, with 12 bases left between them. This CDR3 spans 12 amino acids. The CDR3 region has the DNA TGTGCCAGCAGCCCCAGGGGCGGCGAGCAGTACTTC. Its protein is CASSPRGGEQYF.

The chain couples TRBV6-5 to TRBJ1-4; D is perhaps TRBD1 (6 bases). This CDR3 spans 14 amino acids. Trimming removed 11 bases from V and 0 bases from J, with 13 bases in between. Germline V CDR1 and CDR2: MNHEY, SVGAGI. The CDR3 sequence: CASFGGSTNEKLFF. CDR3 coding DNA: TGTGCCTCCTTTGGGGGCTCAACTAATGAAAAACTGTTTTTT.

The rearrangement links TRBV5-1 to TRBJ2-2; no definite D call. V gave up 1 base and J gave up 9 bases, with 13 bases separating them. The CDR3 length is 14 residues. From germline, CDR1 is SGHRS and CDR2 YFSETQ. CDR3 in DNA: TGCGCCAGCAGCTTGCCACAACCCCACCGGGAGCTGTTTTTT. Amino acid sequence: CASSLPQPHRELFF.

V and J are TRBV2 and TRBJ1-4; D is perhaps TRBD1 (5 bases). CDR3 length: 11 amino acids. Trimming removed 2 bases at V and 14 bases at J, with 9 bases between. In germline, CDR1 is SNHLY, CDR2 FYNNEI. The CDR3 region is CASSEQGRLFF. Here the CDR3 DNA reads TGTGCCAGCAGTGAACAGGGAAGGCTGTTTTTT.

The chain is built from TRBV7-9 and TRBJ1-1; D is uncertain. The V and J ends lost 3 bases and 7 bases respectively, with 9 bases between them. Germline CDR1 reads SEHNR; CDR2 reads FQNEAQ (reference sequence). The CDR3 contains 12 residues. The CDR3 here is CASSFLMSEAFF. The CDR3 DNA reads as TGTGCCAGCAGCTTCCTCATGAGTGAAGCTTTCTTT.

This clone showed up just a few times. The chain couples TRBV6-5 to TRBJ2-7, with D possibly being TRBD1 (6 bases). The CDR3 runs 14 residues. Per germline, CDR1 MNHEY and CDR2 SVGAGI. Trimming removed 4 bases from V and 2 bases from J, with 12 bases in between. The CDR3 loop is CASSSRGIPYEQYF. As DNA, the CDR3 is TGTGCCAGCAGTTCCAGGGGTATTCCCTACGAGCAGTACTTC.

The chain recombines TRBV18 with TRBJ2-5, with TRBD2 identical over 9 bases. J lost 5 bases, V lost 4 bases, and 11 bases had no gene match. The CDR3 consists of 16 residues. The V gene's germline CDR1 is KGHSH and CDR2 LQKENI. The chain's CDR3 is CASSQIPGLATETQYF. Here the CDR3 DNA reads TGTGCCAGCTCACAAATCCCGGGACTAGCTACGGAGACCCAGTACTTC. Combining the CDR3 with reference TRBV18 and TRBJ2-5 gives the whole variable domain NAGVMQNPRHLVRRRGQEARLRCSPMKGHSHVYWYRQLPEEGLKFMVYLQKENIIDESGMPKERFSAEFPKEGPSILRIQQVVRGDSAAYFCASSQIPGLATETQYFGPGTRLLVL.

The rearrangement uses TRBV6-5 and TRBJ1-6, with D possibly being TRBD1 (5 bases). Trimming took off 6 bases at V and 8 bases at J, with 14 bases between the two ends. This CDR3 contains 14 residues. The V gene's germline CDR1 is MNHEY and CDR2 SVGAGI. This chain's CDR3 is CASRLTGADSPLHF. The CDR3 region has the DNA TGTGCCAGCAGATTAACAGGCGCAGATTCACCCCTCCACTTT.

The chain combines TRBV6-5 with TRBJ1-1; the D is unclear. The CDR3 is 15 residues long. V was trimmed by 0 bases and J by 4 bases, leaving 12 bases between them. Germline V gene data show CDR1 as MNHEY and CDR2 as SVGAGI. The CDR3 protein is CASSYSPTVLTEAFF. CDR3 sequence (DNA): TGTGCCAGCAGTTACTCCCCAACAGTGCTCACTGAAGCTTTCTTT.

Concerning this clone itself: This sample also contains other DNA sequences that code for the same CDR3. The J gene is TRBJ2-1, the V gene TRBV28, with TRBD2 matching 10 bases. This CDR3 is built from 15 residues. V trimming: 1 base; J trimming: 7 bases; junction bases outside the gene matches: 4. Looked up from germline, CDR1 is MDHEN and CDR2 is SYDVKM. Here the CDR3 DNA reads TGTGCCAGCAGTTTATTAGCGGGAGGAGGAAATGAGCAGTTCTTC. As protein: CASSLLAGGGNEQFF.

This chain uses TRBV10-3 with TRBJ2-7; D perhaps matches TRBD2 (8 bases). Germline V gene lookup returns CDR1 ENHRY and CDR2 SYGVKD. This CDR3 has 14 residues. V lost 10 bases and J 0 bases, leaving 16 bases between the germline ends. The CDR3 bases are TGTGCCACTGCACAGGGGACTAGCTCCTACGAGCAGTACTTC. It translates to CATAQGTSSYEQYF.

V usage is TRBV7-9 and J usage is TRBJ2-7, with D possibly being TRBD2 (6 bases). The CDR3 extends over 12 amino acids. The V end lost 3 bases, the J end lost 6 bases, and 9 bases lay between the germline ends. The germline V gene encodes CDR1 SEHNR and CDR2 FQNEAQ (reference sequence). CDR3 DNA: TGTGCCAGCAGCTTCCAGGGAGGCGAGCAGTACTTC. It specifies CASSFQGGEQYF.

This clone was seen just once. The V gene is TRBV5-1, the J gene TRBJ2-1; 11 bases line up with TRBD2. CDR3 length: 17 residues. CDR1 is SGHRS and CDR2 is YFSETQ in the germline V gene. J was trimmed by 6 bases and V by 1 base; bases with no gene match: 9. This CDR3 reads CASSLFMTSGTPNEQFF. The CDR3 nucleotides are TGCGCCAGCAGCTTGTTCATGACTAGCGGGACCCCCAATGAGCAGTTCTTC.

This clone has a single count. V and J are TRBV19 and TRBJ2-1; 7 positions match TRBD2. Per germline, CDR1 LNHDA and CDR2 SQIVND (reference sequence). The trim removed 4 bases at V and 5 bases at J, leaving 2 bases unmatched. The CDR3 length is 13 residues. The CDR3 DNA is TGTGCCAGTAGTAGGAGCGGGAACAATGAGCAGTTCTTC. This sequence encodes CASSRSGNNEQFF. The full variable domain, rest sourced from reference TRBV19 and TRBJ2-1, is DGGITQSPKYLFRKEGQNVTLSCEQNLNHDAMYWYRQDPGQGLRLIYYSQIVNDFQKGDIAEGYSVSREKKESFPLTVTSAQKNPTAFYLCASSRSGNNEQFFGPGTRLTVL.

The chain combines TRBV9 with TRBJ1-5, with D perhaps TRBD1 (5 bases). Trimming pared 1 base from V and 2 bases from J, leaving 10 bases between. Germline CDR1 and CDR2: SGDLS and YYNGEE. CDR3 length equals 15 residues. CDR3 protein: CASSVRGRGNQPQHF. The CDR3 region has the DNA TGTGCCAGCAGCGTAAGGGGAAGGGGCAATCAGCCCCAGCATTTT.

The chain combines TRBV25-1 with TRBJ2-3; TRBD1 aligns across 7 bases. CDR3 length: 13 residues. The J segment lost 5 bases and the V segment lost 2 bases, leaving 1 base of the junction unmatched. The germline V gene has CDR1 MGHDK and CDR2 SYGVNS. In DNA form, the CDR3 reads TGTGCCAGCAGTGAACAGGGGGTAGATACGCAGTATTTT. Amino acid sequence: CASSEQGVDTQYF.

The rearrangement uses TRBV6-1 and TRBJ1-1; possibly TRBD1 for D (6 bases). The CDR3 contains 13 residues. CDR1 MNHNS and CDR2 SASEGT come from the germline V gene. V dropped 1 base and J dropped 10 bases, with 13 bases sitting between them. CDR3 residues: CASSEDMGGGAFF. Written as DNA, the CDR3 is TGTGCCAGCAGTGAAGATATGGGAGGGGGAGCTTTCTTT.

The chain carries TRBV28 and TRBJ2-1; 7 nucleotides match TRBD2. J gave up 7 bases and V 3 bases, and 9 bases lay outside the gene matches. The length of the CDR3 is 15 residues. Germline CDR1 MDHEN, CDR2 SYDVKM. CDR3 in amino acids: CASSLGGNGENEQFF. CDR3 bases: TGTGCCAGCAGTTTGGGGGGGAATGGGGAAAATGAGCAGTTCTTC.

The V and J genes are TRBV19 and TRBJ2-7; TRBD2 aligns across 12 bases. This CDR3 is built from 15 residues. V shed 6 bases, J shed 1 base, and the junction held 4 bases outside the gene matches. The germline CDR1 and CDR2 sequences are LNHDA and SQIVND (reference sequence). DNA for the CDR3: TGTGCCAGTAGGCGACTAGCGGGAGCGTCCTACGAGCAGTACTTC. Its translation: CASRRLAGASYEQYF.

This chain connects TRBV6-5 to TRBJ2-7; tentative D call: TRBD1 (6 bases). The CDR3 has 13 amino acids. The germline CDR1 and CDR2 sequences are MNHEY and SVGAGI. Trimming shortened V by 10 bases and J by 1 base, and 14 bases separated the two germline ends. Here the CDR3 reads CATARQESYEQYF. In DNA, the CDR3 is TGTGCCACCGCGAGACAGGAGTCCTACGAGCAGTACTTC.

The gene calls are TRBV28 and TRBJ2-1; 8 nucleotides align to TRBD2. This CDR3 contains 14 residues. Germline V gene sequence: CDR1 MDHEN, CDR2 SYDVKM. V dropped 5 bases and J dropped 6; count of bases not matched to a gene: 6. The CDR3 DNA follows: TGTGCCAGCAGTCCCCCGGGACTAGTCAATGAGCAGTTCTTC. As protein: CASSPPGLVNEQFF. The full variable domain, in which reference TRBV28 and TRBJ2-1 provide the parts outside the CDR3, is DVKVTQSSRYLVKRTGEKVFLECVQDMDHENMFWYRQDPGLGLRLIYFSYDVKMKEKGDIPEGYSVSREKKERFSLILESASTNQTSMYLCASSPPGLVNEQFFGPGTRLTVL.

This chain uses TRBV11-2 with TRBJ2-3; D remains unclear. This CDR3 is built from 14 residues. V was clipped by 1 base and J by 1 base, with 6 bases between them. Germline CDR1 SGHAT, CDR2 FQNNGV. The CDR3 coding sequence is TGTGCCAGCAGCTTAGGGCCCCGCACAGATACGCAGTATTTT. Protein product: CASSLGPRTDTQYF.

V usage is TRBV29-1 and J usage is TRBJ1-2; 7 nucleotides agree with TRBD1. With 7 bases clipped from V and 10 bases from J, the junction kept 9 bases outside the gene matches. The CDR3 is 11 residues long. Germline values: CDR1 SQVTM, CDR2 ANQGSEA. The CDR3 protein is CSAGDSGLYTF. CDR3 coding DNA: TGCAGCGCTGGGGACAGTGGCCTCTACACCTTC.

The V and J genes are TRBV14 and TRBJ1-1; 7 bases fit TRBD1. This CDR3 contains 13 residues. Trimming cost V 4 bases and J 3 bases; bases outside gene matches: 2. Per the germline V gene, CDR1 is SGHDN and CDR2 is FVKESK. CDR3 region: CASSPQGDTEAFF. As DNA, the CDR3 is TGTGCCAGCAGCCCGCAGGGGGACACTGAAGCTTTCTTT.

J is TRBJ1-1 and V is TRBV19, with D tentatively TRBD1 (6 bases). This CDR3 is built from 15 residues. The germline CDR1 and CDR2 sequences are LNHDA and SQIVND (reference sequence). V lost 7 bases, J lost 1 base, and 16 bases lay in between. The CDR3 loop is CASIGRGSRNTEAFF. CDR3 in DNA: TGTGCCAGTATAGGCAGGGGCTCCCGGAACACTGAAGCTTTCTTT.

This rearrangement joins TRBV11-3 to TRBJ2-3; D unresolved. The CDR3 runs 15 residues. V dropped 5 bases and J dropped 0 bases, with 12 bases sitting between them. In germline, CDR1 is SGHNT, CDR2 YENEEA. DNA of the CDR3: TGTGCCAGCAGCCCTCGGGTGGCTAGCACAGATACGCAGTATTTT. As protein: CASSPRVASTDTQYF.

In its sample, this clone was seen a few times. The J gene is TRBJ2-7, the V gene TRBV7-8; D is possibly TRBD1 (6 bases). V gave up 5 bases and J gave up 5 bases, with 16 bases separating them. CDR1 and CDR2 (germline): SGHVS, FQNEAQ. The CDR3 contains 14 residues. The CDR3 DNA follows: TGTGCCAGCAGCCCGTCGACAGGCCGGAACGAGCAGTACTTC. This gives the protein CASSPSTGRNEQYF.